This note documents a single T cell receptor beta chain sequence. Using immunoSEQ multiplex PCR, the repertoire was profiled, and TCRdb retains in-frame clones only, with some absent. The sample has about 160,000 clones, around four fifths seen once. The data stem from a study of cytomegalovirus exposure and HLA in healthy donors. J gave up 0 bases and V 5 bases, and 6 bases lay outside the gene matches. CDR3 length: 16 residues. Germline V CDR1 and CDR2: PRHDT, FYEKMQ (reference sequence). The material sequenced was PBMCs. The TCR comes from a young man in good health and CMV-seropositive. V gene TRBV13 combines with J gene TRBJ2-5, with 10 bases identical to TRBD2. The CDR3 DNA sequence: TGTGCCAGCAGCCATCATAGCGGGGGGTACCAAGAGACCCAGTACTTC. Its protein product is CASSHHSGGYQETQYF.